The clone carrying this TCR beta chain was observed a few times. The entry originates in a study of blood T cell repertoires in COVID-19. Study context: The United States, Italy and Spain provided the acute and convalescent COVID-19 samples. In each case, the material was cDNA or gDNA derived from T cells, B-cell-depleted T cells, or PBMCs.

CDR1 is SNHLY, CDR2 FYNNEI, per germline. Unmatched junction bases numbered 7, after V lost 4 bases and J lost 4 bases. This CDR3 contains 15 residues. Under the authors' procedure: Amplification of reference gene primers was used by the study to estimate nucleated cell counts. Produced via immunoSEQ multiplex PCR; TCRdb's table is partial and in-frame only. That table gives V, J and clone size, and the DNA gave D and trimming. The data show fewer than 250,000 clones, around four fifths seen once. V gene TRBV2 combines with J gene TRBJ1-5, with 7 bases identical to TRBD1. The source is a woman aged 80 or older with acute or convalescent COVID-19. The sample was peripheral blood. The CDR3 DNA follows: TGTGCCAGCAGTGGACCGGGACAGACAAATCAGCCCCAGCATTTT. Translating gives CASSGPGQTNQPQHF.